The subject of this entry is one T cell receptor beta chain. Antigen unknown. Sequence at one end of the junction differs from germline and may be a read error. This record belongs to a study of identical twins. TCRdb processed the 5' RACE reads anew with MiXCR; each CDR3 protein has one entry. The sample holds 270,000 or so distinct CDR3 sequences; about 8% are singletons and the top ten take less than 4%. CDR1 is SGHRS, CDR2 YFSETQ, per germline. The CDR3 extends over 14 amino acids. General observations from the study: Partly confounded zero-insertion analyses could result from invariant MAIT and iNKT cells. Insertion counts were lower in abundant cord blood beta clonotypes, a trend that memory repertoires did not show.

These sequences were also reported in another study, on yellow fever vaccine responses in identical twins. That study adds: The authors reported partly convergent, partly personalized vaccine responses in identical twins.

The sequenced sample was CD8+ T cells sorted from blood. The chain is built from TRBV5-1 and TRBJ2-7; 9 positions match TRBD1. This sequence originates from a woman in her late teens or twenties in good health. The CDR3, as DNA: TGCGCCAGCAGCTTGGAAGGGACAGGGAGGGAGCAGAATTTC. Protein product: CASSLEGTGREQNF.